The following is a T cell receptor beta chain sequence with its context. These data are taken from a study of control samples from healthy donors and cancer patients. Sequencing was performed with immunoSEQ multiplex PCR; in TCRdb, only in-frame clones are kept and a portion is missing. Of 45,000 to 60,000 clones in the sample, more than 90% were seen once. Germline V lookup: CDR1 SGDLS, CDR2 YYNGEE. There are 15 residues in the CDR3. The V end was cut by 0 bases, the J end by 1 base, with 9 bases between. What was sequenced was PBMCs. The clonotype originates from a young man with colorectal cancer. This chain links TRBV9 with TRBJ2-3, with D tentatively TRBD2 (6 bases). The CDR3 loop reads CASSVGSGRTDTQYF. CDR3 sequence (DNA): TGTGCCAGCAGCGTAGGAAGCGGGCGCACAGATACGCAGTATTTT.